This passage covers 8 T cell receptor beta chains from one sample sequenced in a study of follicular helper T cells after annual influenza vaccination. The time point is: 2014-2015 season, 7 days after vaccination. Here immunoSEQ multiplex PCR was the method, and the copy in TCRdb shows in-frame clones only, minus some. The sample shows fewer than 5,000 clones, 82% of them seen only once. The sample in question was CXCR5- memory CD4+ T cells sorted from blood, obtained 7 days after influenza vaccination. The receptors derive from an adult who received the influenza vaccine.

The J gene is TRBJ2-2, the V gene TRBV11-3; no reliable D call. V was cut by 1 base and J by 6 bases, with 6 bases left in between. From germline, CDR1 is SGHNT and CDR2 YENEEA. This CDR3 is 13 amino acids long. In nucleotides, the CDR3 is TGTGCCAGCAGCTTAGTTTCGTCCGGGGAGCTGTTTTTT. Translating gives CASSLVSSGELFF.

The V gene is TRBV4-1, the J gene TRBJ1-5, with D possibly TRBD1 on 5 matching bases. From germline, CDR1 is MGHRA and CDR2 YSYEKL. The germline V and J ends were trimmed by 4 bases and 3 bases, with 16 bases remaining between them. The CDR3 covers 16 residues. The CDR3 bases are TGCGCCAGCAGCCCAACCGGACGGGGACCCAATCAGCCCCAGCATTTT. Protein product: CASSPTGRGPNQPQHF.

The rearrangement joins TRBV5-5 to TRBJ1-6; D not certain. This CDR3 contains 15 residues. V lost 4 bases to trimming and J lost 7 bases, with 15 bases between them. Germline CDR1 is SGHKS and CDR2 is YYEKEE (reference sequence). CDR3 sequence (DNA): TGTGCCAGCAGCCCCCTTACAATCGGGAATTCACCCCTCCACTTT. Translated: CASSPLTIGNSPLHF.

This clone has a handful of counts. V and J are TRBV27 and TRBJ1-6; D is unclear. The CDR3 totals 12 residues. V lost 7 bases and J 9 bases, leaving 10 bases between the germline ends. The germline V gene has CDR1 MNHEY and CDR2 SMNVEV (reference sequence). The CDR3, as DNA: TGTGCCAGCACCAGACCGGGTTCACCCCTCCACTTT. Its translation: CASTRPGSPLHF.

This sequence joins TRBV5-1 and TRBJ2-1; D gene uncertain. The CDR3 runs to 13 residues. Germline CDR1 reads SGHRS; CDR2 reads YFSETQ. V was clipped by 5 bases and J by 5 bases, with 11 bases between them. CDR3 residues: CASSPTSNNEQFF. DNA of the CDR3: TGCGCCAGCAGTCCTACGAGTAACAATGAGCAGTTCTTC.

The CDR3 nucleotides read TGTGCCAGCAGTTTATTTCCCGGCAGGAGGGGCTACACCTTC. Translated, it gives CASSLFPGRRGYTF. This rearrangement joins TRBV27 to TRBJ1-2; D gene ambiguous. Trimming removed 1 base at V and 8 bases at J, with 14 bases between. The germline gives CDR1 MNHEY, CDR2 SMNVEV (reference sequence). The CDR3 sequence is 14 residues long.

This clone was recorded a few times. The chain joins TRBV6-6 to TRBJ1-2; no clear D gene. The CDR3 spans 12 residues. Trimming removed 5 bases from V and 6 bases from J, with 10 bases in between. CDR1 and CDR2 from the germline V gene are MNHNY and SVGAGI (reference sequence). CDR3 sequence reads: CASSNSGNGYTF. The CDR3 bases are TGTGCCAGCAGTAATTCGGGTAATGGCTACACCTTC.

The chain is built from TRBV30 and TRBJ1-6, with 9 bases lining up with TRBD1. The ends lost 8 bases at V and 9 bases at J; junction bases unmatched: 17. The CDR3 extends over 16 amino acids. In germline, CDR1 is GTSNPN, CDR2 SVGIG (reference sequence). The CDR3 sequence is CAASGTGMFKSSPLHF. The DNA for the CDR3 is TGTGCCGCGTCCGGGACAGGGATGTTTAAGAGTTCACCCCTCCACTTT.